The clone carrying this T cell receptor (beta chain) has a single count. Antigen: not known. The source of the sample is a study of T cells in localized non-small cell lung cancer. This CDR3 contains 13 residues. V dropped 7 bases and J dropped 2 bases, with 11 bases sitting between them. Germline loops: CDR1 SNHLY, CDR2 FYNNEI. Study-wide points: It was uninvolved adjacent lung that showed the highest T cell clonality, exceeding tumor.

Data came from immunoSEQ multiplex PCR; TCRdb stores just in-frame clones and leaves some out. The sample consists of about 24,000 clones, approximately 88% of them appearing once. The sequence derives from a man between 40 and 70 years old with stage I squamous cell lung carcinoma. The V and J genes are TRBV2 and TRBJ1-1, with no clear D. The sequencing here drew on peripheral blood, taken before any cancer treatment. Written as DNA, the CDR3 is TGTGCCAGCATCCGTTGGACTAACACTGAAGCTTTCTTT. It codes for CASIRWTNTEAFF.